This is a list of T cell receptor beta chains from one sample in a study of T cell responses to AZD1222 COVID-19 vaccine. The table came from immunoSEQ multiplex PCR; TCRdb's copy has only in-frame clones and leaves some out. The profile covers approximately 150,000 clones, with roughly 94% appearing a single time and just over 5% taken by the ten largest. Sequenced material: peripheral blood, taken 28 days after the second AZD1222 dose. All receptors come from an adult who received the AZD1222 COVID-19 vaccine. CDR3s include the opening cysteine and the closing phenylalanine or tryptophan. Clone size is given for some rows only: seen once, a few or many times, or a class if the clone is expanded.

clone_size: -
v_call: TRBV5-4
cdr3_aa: CASSLAGLAEAFF

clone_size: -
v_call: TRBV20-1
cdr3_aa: CSASEDDPSYNEQFF

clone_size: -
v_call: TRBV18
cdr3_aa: CASSPLGGQGATEAFF

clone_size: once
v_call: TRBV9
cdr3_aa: CASSVAGGWETQYF

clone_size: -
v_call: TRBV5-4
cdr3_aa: CASSFWGSYEQYF

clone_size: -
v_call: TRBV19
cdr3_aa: CASSPQGTGGYTF

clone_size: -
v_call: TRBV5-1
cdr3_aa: CASSNGLAGGLRQFF

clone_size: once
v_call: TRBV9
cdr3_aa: CASSSGVDTEAFF

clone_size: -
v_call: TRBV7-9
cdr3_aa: CASSGPAATNEKLFF

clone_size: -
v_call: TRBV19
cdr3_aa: CASNSPGPRPNEKLFF

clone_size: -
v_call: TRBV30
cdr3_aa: CAWKDFKGYTF

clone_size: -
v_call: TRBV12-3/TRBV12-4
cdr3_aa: CASTSDYTDTQYF

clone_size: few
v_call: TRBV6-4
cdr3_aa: CASAGQKNTEAFF

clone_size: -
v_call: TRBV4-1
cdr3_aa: CASSALPRETQYF

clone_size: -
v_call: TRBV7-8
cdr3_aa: CASSFSRVDFVFNYGYTF

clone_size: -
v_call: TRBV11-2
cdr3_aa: CASSFDRGKTEAFF

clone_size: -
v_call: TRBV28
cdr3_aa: CASSLTVNTEAFF

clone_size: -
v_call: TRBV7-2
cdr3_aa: CASSSRQGSQPQHF

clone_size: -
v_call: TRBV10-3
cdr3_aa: CAISPTGGGGDTQYF

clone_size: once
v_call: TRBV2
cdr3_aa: CASPPGGGYGYTF

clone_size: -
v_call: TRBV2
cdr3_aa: CATRSNGNYGYTF

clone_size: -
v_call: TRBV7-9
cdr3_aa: CASSPSTPYRGSYEQYF

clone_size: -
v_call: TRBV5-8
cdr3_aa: CASSKDRTSTDTQYF

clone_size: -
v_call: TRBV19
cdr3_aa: CASSIDEGMNTEAFF

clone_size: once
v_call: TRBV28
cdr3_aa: CASRGADRQETQYF

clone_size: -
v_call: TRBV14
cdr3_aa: CASSQGGPYGYTF

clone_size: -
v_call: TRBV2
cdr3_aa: CASTLQGANEKLFF

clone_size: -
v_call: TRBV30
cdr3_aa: CAWSVEARGELFF

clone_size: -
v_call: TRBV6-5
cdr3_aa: CASSQLAGVRNEQFF

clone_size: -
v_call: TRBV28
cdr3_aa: CASDLQHGGGSGYTF

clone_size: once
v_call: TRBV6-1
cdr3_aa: CASSERTSGTGELFF

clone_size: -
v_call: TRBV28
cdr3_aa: CASSWTGIEGYTF

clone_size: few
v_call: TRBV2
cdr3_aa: CASSGRLGTGSYEQYF

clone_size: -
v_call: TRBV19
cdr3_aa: CASRDLRPSSTDTQYF

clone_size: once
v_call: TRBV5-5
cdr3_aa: CASSLVSNTEAFF

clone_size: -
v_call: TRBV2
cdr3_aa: CATLRSGGKLTSDTMVGELFF

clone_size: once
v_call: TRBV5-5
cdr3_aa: CASSLRQGTSEQYF

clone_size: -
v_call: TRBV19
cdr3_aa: CASSFQDRGTEAFF

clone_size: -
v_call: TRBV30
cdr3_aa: CAWGQGNGQPQHF

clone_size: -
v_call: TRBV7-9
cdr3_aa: CASSGGTGADTQYF

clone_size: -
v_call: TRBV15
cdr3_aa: CATAKGGYNEQFF

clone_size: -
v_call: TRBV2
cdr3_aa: CASSVSDRGFNEKLFF

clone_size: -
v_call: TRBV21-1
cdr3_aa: CASSKDGRAEF

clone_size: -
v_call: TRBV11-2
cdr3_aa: CASSLLGGLSTGELFF

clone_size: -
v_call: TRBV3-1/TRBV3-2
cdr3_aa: CASSPLGIGRNEQFF

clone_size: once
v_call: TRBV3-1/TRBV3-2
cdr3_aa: CASSQRQGTDTQYF

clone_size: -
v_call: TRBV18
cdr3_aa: CASSPVKGTDNQPQHF

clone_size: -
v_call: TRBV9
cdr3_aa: CASSPSGSPYNEQFF

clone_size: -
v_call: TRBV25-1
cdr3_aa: CASSELGRAATNEKLFF

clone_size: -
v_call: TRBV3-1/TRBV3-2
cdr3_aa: CASSQDRQGADGFTDTQYF

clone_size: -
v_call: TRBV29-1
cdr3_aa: CSVAEYEQYF

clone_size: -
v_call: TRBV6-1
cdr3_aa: CASTRQGHTEQFF

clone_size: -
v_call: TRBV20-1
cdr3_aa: CSASSALEQYF

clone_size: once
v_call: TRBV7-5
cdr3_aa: CARSFVAGPSYEQYF

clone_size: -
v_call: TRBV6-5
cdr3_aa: CASSYELAGDEQFF